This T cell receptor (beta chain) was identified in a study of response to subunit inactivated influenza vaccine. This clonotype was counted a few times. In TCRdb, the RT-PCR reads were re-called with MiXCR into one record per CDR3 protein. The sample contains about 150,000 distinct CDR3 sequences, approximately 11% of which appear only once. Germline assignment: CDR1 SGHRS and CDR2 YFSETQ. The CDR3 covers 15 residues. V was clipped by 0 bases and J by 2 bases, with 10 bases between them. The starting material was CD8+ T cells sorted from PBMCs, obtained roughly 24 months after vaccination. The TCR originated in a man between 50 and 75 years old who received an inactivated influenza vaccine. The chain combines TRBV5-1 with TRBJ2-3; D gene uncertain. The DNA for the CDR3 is TGCGCCAGCAGCTTGGATGTTCCCTTCACAGATACGCAGTATTTT. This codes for CASSLDVPFTDTQYF.